These T cell receptor beta chains were read from a single sample in a study of blood T cell repertoires in COVID-19. Data came from immunoSEQ multiplex PCR; TCRdb stores just in-frame clones and leaves some out. The table lists about 310,000 clones, about nine tenths of them singletons. The source material was peripheral blood. All receptors come from a man aged 50 to 60 with active or convalescent COVID-19. Each CDR3 is given with its conserved first and last residue. Fields, in order: clone size, D gene, J gene, V gene, CDR3 DNA, CDR3 protein. D genes are given only for firm matches. Size values are once, few and many counts, or a class for expanded clones, and some rows have none.

clone size: NA
D gene: TRBD1
J gene: TRBJ2-1
V gene: TRBV7-9
CDR3 DNA: TGTGCCAGCAGCCCCTCCCGGGACAGATACAATGAGCAGTTCTTC
CDR3 protein: CASSPSRDRYNEQFF

clone size: NA
D gene: NA
J gene: TRBJ2-7
V gene: TRBV2
CDR3 DNA: TGTGCCAGCAGTTTCTTACAGGGTAGCGAGCAGTACTTC
CDR3 protein: CASSFLQGSEQYF

clone size: NA
D gene: TRBD2
J gene: TRBJ2-5
V gene: TRBV5-4
CDR3 DNA: TGTGCCGGACGAGGCGGGGGGGCCGAAGAGACCCAGTACTTC
CDR3 protein: CAGRGGGAEETQYF

clone size: NA
D gene: NA
J gene: TRBJ1-3
V gene: TRBV7-2
CDR3 DNA: TGTGCCAGCAGCTTCCTGGGGGCACGTGGAAACACCATATATTTT
CDR3 protein: CASSFLGARGNTIYF

clone size: NA
D gene: NA
J gene: TRBJ2-3
V gene: TRBV29-1
CDR3 DNA: TGCAGCGTTGAAGGGGTGGGGGGGCGAGATACGCAGTATTTT
CDR3 protein: CSVEGVGGRDTQYF

clone size: NA
D gene: NA
J gene: TRBJ2-7
V gene: TRBV5-5
CDR3 DNA: TGTGCCAGCAGCTTGTACAGGGTCTACGAGCAGTACTTC
CDR3 protein: CASSLYRVYEQYF

clone size: NA
D gene: NA
J gene: TRBJ1-1
V gene: TRBV30
CDR3 DNA: TGTGCCTGGAGTGCGGGGGGGAACACTGAAGCTTTCTTT
CDR3 protein: CAWSAGGNTEAFF

clone size: NA
D gene: TRBD1
J gene: TRBJ1-1
V gene: TRBV2
CDR3 DNA: TGTGCCAGCAGTGGTCGGCAGGGGGTGAACACTGAAGCTTTCTTT
CDR3 protein: CASSGRQGVNTEAFF

clone size: NA
D gene: TRBD2
J gene: TRBJ2-1
V gene: TRBV15
CDR3 DNA: TGTGCCACCAGCAGAGAGGGGGGTGGACTAGCGCCATACAATGAGCAGTTCTTC
CDR3 protein: CATSREGGGLAPYNEQFF

clone size: NA
D gene: NA
J gene: TRBJ2-3
V gene: TRBV13
CDR3 DNA: TGTGCCAGCAGTTATAGTGTCGGAGGCACAGATACGCAGTATTTT
CDR3 protein: CASSYSVGGTDTQYF

clone size: NA
D gene: TRBD1
J gene: TRBJ1-4
V gene: TRBV5-6
CDR3 DNA: TGTGCCAGCAGCCGGACAGGGATTGAAAAACTGTTTTTT
CDR3 protein: CASSRTGIEKLFF

clone size: NA
D gene: TRBD1
J gene: TRBJ2-3
V gene: TRBV7-2
CDR3 DNA: TGTGCCAGCAGCTCGTCCGGGACAGGAAAGTATTTT
CDR3 protein: CASSSSGTGKYF

clone size: NA
D gene: NA
J gene: TRBJ2-7
V gene: TRBV5-1
CDR3 DNA: TGCGCCAGCAGCTTGCAGGGAGGAGACGAGCAGTACTTC
CDR3 protein: CASSLQGGDEQYF

clone size: NA
D gene: NA
J gene: TRBJ1-2
V gene: TRBV2
CDR3 DNA: TGTGCCAGCTCTAATCAGGGGATCTATGGCTACACCTTC
CDR3 protein: CASSNQGIYGYTF

clone size: NA
D gene: NA
J gene: TRBJ1-2
V gene: TRBV7-2
CDR3 DNA: TGTGCCAGCAGCTTAAGAGGAGGAGAGGACTATGGCTACACCTTC
CDR3 protein: CASSLRGGEDYGYTF

clone size: NA
D gene: TRBD1
J gene: TRBJ1-1
V gene: TRBV6-2/TRBV6-3
CDR3 DNA: TGTGCCAGCAGCTCCGGGACAGGGCTGACTGAAGCTTTCTTT
CDR3 protein: CASSSGTGLTEAFF

clone size: NA
D gene: NA
J gene: TRBJ1-2
V gene: TRBV9
CDR3 DNA: TGTGCCAGCAGTAGTACAGTGCTCCATGGCTACACCTTC
CDR3 protein: CASSSTVLHGYTF

clone size: NA
D gene: TRBD1
J gene: TRBJ2-3
V gene: TRBV24-1
CDR3 DNA: TGTGCCACCAGTGACATACAGGGGGGACCAGATACGCAGTATTTT
CDR3 protein: CATSDIQGGPDTQYF

clone size: few
D gene: TRBD1
J gene: TRBJ1-3
V gene: TRBV3-1/TRBV3-2
CDR3 DNA: TGTGCCAGCAGCCTTCGAGACAGGGCTGGAAACACCATATATTTT
CDR3 protein: CASSLRDRAGNTIYF

clone size: NA
D gene: NA
J gene: TRBJ1-2
V gene: TRBV6-2/TRBV6-3
CDR3 DNA: TGTGCCAGCAGCCGACAGGTCTCGAGCTATGGCTACACCTTC
CDR3 protein: CASSRQVSSYGYTF

clone size: once
D gene: NA
J gene: TRBJ2-7
V gene: TRBV21-1
CDR3 DNA: TGTGCCAGCAGCAGGGTTGGTGGGCCCTCCTACGAGCAGTACTTC
CDR3 protein: CASSRVGGPSYEQYF

clone size: NA
D gene: TRBD2
J gene: TRBJ2-1
V gene: TRBV29-1
CDR3 DNA: TGCAGCGTTGTGGGACTAGCGGAGAAGCAGTTCTTC
CDR3 protein: CSVVGLAEKQFF

clone size: NA
D gene: TRBD1
J gene: TRBJ1-5
V gene: TRBV18
CDR3 DNA: TGTGCCAGCTCCTGGGACAGAGAGAAGCCCCAGCATTTT
CDR3 protein: CASSWDREKPQHF

clone size: NA
D gene: NA
J gene: TRBJ2-2
V gene: TRBV12-1
CDR3 DNA: TGTGCCAGCAGCTTTGGGCTAGCGGGAGACCCCGGGGAGCTGTTTTTT
CDR3 protein: CASSFGLAGDPGELFF

clone size: NA
D gene: NA
J gene: TRBJ1-3
V gene: TRBV2
CDR3 DNA: TGTGCCAGCAGTGAGGGACTTGGAAACACCATATATTTT
CDR3 protein: CASSEGLGNTIYF

clone size: NA
D gene: TRBD1
J gene: TRBJ2-2
V gene: TRBV2
CDR3 DNA: TGTGCCAGCAGATCCGGGACAGGTTACTACACCGGGGAGCTGTTTTTT
CDR3 protein: CASRSGTGYYTGELFF

clone size: NA
D gene: NA
J gene: TRBJ2-3
V gene: TRBV10-2
CDR3 DNA: TGCGCCAGCAGTGGGACAGCGACATACTACACAGATACGCAGTATTTT
CDR3 protein: CASSGTATYYTDTQYF

clone size: NA
D gene: NA
J gene: TRBJ1-4
V gene: TRBV3-1/TRBV3-2
CDR3 DNA: TGTGCCAGCAGCCCCAGGGGCTGGAATGAAAAACTGTTTTTT
CDR3 protein: CASSPRGWNEKLFF

clone size: NA
D gene: NA
J gene: TRBJ1-2
V gene: TRBV30
CDR3 DNA: TGTGCCTGGAAACACATCGGTACTACGAACTATGGCTACACCTTC
CDR3 protein: CAWKHIGTTNYGYTF

clone size: NA
D gene: NA
J gene: TRBJ1-2
V gene: TRBV25-1
CDR3 DNA: TGTGCCAGCAGTGGAGGACGGGGTATAGCTAACTATGGCTACACCTTC
CDR3 protein: CASSGGRGIANYGYTF

clone size: NA
D gene: NA
J gene: TRBJ2-1
V gene: TRBV9
CDR3 DNA: TGTGCCAGCAGCCGAGGAGGGGGCCTCTCCTACAATGAGCAGTTCTTC
CDR3 protein: CASSRGGGLSYNEQFF

clone size: once
D gene: NA
J gene: TRBJ1-1
V gene: TRBV25-1
CDR3 DNA: TGTGCCAGCCTACGGAACACTGAAGCTTTCTTT
CDR3 protein: CASLRNTEAFF

clone size: NA
D gene: TRBD2
J gene: TRBJ2-3
V gene: TRBV12-5
CDR3 DNA: TGTGCTAGTGCCCTGGGACTAGCGGGGGGCCCGACAGATACGCAGTATTTT
CDR3 protein: CASALGLAGGPTDTQYF

clone size: NA
D gene: TRBD1
J gene: TRBJ2-6
V gene: TRBV5-1
CDR3 DNA: TGCGCCAGCAGCCCGGGACAGGCTGCAACTGGGGCCAACGTCCTGACTTTC
CDR3 protein: CASSPGQAATGANVLTF

clone size: NA
D gene: NA
J gene: TRBJ1-6
V gene: TRBV4-3
CDR3 DNA: TGCGCCAGCAGCCAAGAAGGGACATCAAGTTCACCCCTCCACTTT
CDR3 protein: CASSQEGTSSSPLHF

clone size: few
D gene: NA
J gene: TRBJ1-2
V gene: TRBV6-5
CDR3 DNA: TGTGCCAGCAGCCCCGGACAATACTATGGCTACACCTTC
CDR3 protein: CASSPGQYYGYTF

clone size: NA
D gene: NA
J gene: TRBJ2-7
V gene: TRBV11-1
CDR3 DNA: TGTGCCAGCAGCTTTTTCCCCGGGACAAACACCTACGAGCAGTACTTC
CDR3 protein: CASSFFPGTNTYEQYF

clone size: NA
D gene: NA
J gene: TRBJ2-7
V gene: TRBV3-1/TRBV3-2
CDR3 DNA: TGTGCCAGCAGCCAAGAGCTTAGCGAGAACTACGAGCAGTACTTC
CDR3 protein: CASSQELSENYEQYF

clone size: NA
D gene: TRBD1
J gene: TRBJ2-7
V gene: TRBV28
CDR3 DNA: TGTGCCAGCACCCAGCCGGGACAGCCCTACGAGCAGTACTTC
CDR3 protein: CASTQPGQPYEQYF

clone size: once
D gene: NA
J gene: TRBJ1-6
V gene: TRBV11-2
CDR3 DNA: TGTGCCAGCAGCGGGGGCGGCAACGGTGGGGCCCTCCACTTT
CDR3 protein: CASSGGGNGGALHF

clone size: NA
D gene: NA
J gene: TRBJ2-2
V gene: TRBV19
CDR3 DNA: TGTGCCACTAATACAGCCGGGAGAACCGGGGAGCTGTTTTTT
CDR3 protein: CATNTAGRTGELFF

clone size: NA
D gene: NA
J gene: TRBJ1-2
V gene: TRBV5-4
CDR3 DNA: TGTGCCAGCAGCTTAGAGAGGGAGCGTGGCTACACCTTC
CDR3 protein: CASSLERERGYTF

clone size: NA
D gene: NA
J gene: TRBJ1-1
V gene: TRBV11-2
CDR3 DNA: TGTGCCAGCAGCACCCCTAGGGGCACCCTTGAAGCTTTCTTT
CDR3 protein: CASSTPRGTLEAFF

clone size: NA
D gene: NA
J gene: TRBJ1-6
V gene: TRBV30
CDR3 DNA: TGTGCCTGGAGTCCCTTTGGGCCCCTTCGTTCACCCCTCCACTTT
CDR3 protein: CAWSPFGPLRSPLHF

clone size: NA
D gene: NA
J gene: TRBJ1-2
V gene: TRBV7-3
CDR3 DNA: TGTGCCAGCAGCCCTGGGGGAGGGCCTCCCTATGGCTACACCTTC
CDR3 protein: CASSPGGGPPYGYTF

clone size: NA
D gene: TRBD1
J gene: TRBJ1-6
V gene: TRBV3-1/TRBV3-2
CDR3 DNA: TGTGCCAGCAGACTCCAGGGGGATAATTCACCCCTCCACTTT
CDR3 protein: CASRLQGDNSPLHF

clone size: NA
D gene: NA
J gene: TRBJ1-2
V gene: TRBV27
CDR3 DNA: TGTGCCAGCAGTTTTGGAAACAGCTATGGCTACACCTTC
CDR3 protein: CASSFGNSYGYTF

clone size: few
D gene: TRBD2
J gene: TRBJ2-7
V gene: TRBV5-6
CDR3 DNA: TGTGCCAGCAGCTTGGGGGGAGGGTCCCTTGCCTACGAGCAGTACTTC
CDR3 protein: CASSLGGGSLAYEQYF

clone size: NA
D gene: NA
J gene: TRBJ2-1
V gene: TRBV11-2
CDR3 DNA: TGTGCCAGCAGCGCAACTAGCTCATCGTACAATGAGCAGTTCTTC
CDR3 protein: CASSATSSSYNEQFF

clone size: few
D gene: NA
J gene: TRBJ2-1
V gene: TRBV9
CDR3 DNA: TGTGCCAGCAGCCCGCAGGGCAATGAGCAGTTCTTC
CDR3 protein: CASSPQGNEQFF

clone size: NA
D gene: NA
J gene: TRBJ2-7
V gene: TRBV2
CDR3 DNA: TGTGCCAGCAGTGATGGGCAGGCCTCCTACGAGCAGTACTTC
CDR3 protein: CASSDGQASYEQYF